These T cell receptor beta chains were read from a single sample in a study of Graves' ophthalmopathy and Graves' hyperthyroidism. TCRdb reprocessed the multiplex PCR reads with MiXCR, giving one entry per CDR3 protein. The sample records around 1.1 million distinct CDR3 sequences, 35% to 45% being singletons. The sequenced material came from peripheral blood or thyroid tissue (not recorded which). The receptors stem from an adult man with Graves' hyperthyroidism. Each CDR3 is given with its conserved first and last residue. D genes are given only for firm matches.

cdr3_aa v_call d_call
CASSFPSGQGANYGYTF TRBV28 TRBD1
CSISGGPSYEQYF TRBV29-1 NA
CASSWTSGTNEQYF TRBV28 TRBD2
CASSLTDRGNTEAFF TRBV7-8 TRBD1
CASSSHRENTEAFF TRBV7-2 NA
CASSQNRHTEAFF TRBV6-5 NA
CASSSAVPYEQYF TRBV12-3/TRBV12-4 NA
CASSYAGAGANVLTF TRBV6-5 NA
CASRLGQNYGYTF TRBV6-5 TRBD1
CASSQALPGQGYRQYF TRBV14 TRBD1
CASSHLGGAGETYGYTF TRBV14 NA
CASSPIRQAGSTDTQYF TRBV11-2 NA
CASSLGTQGAQYF TRBV7-2 NA
CSASGPQETQYF TRBV20-1 NA
CASSFRQGMEQYF TRBV12-3/TRBV12-4 TRBD1
CASSEYIADTQYF TRBV25-1 NA
CSVDRENSYEQYF TRBV20-1 NA
CASGDGTESFTLFF TRBV4-1 TRBD1
CASSVETSETQYF TRBV9 NA
CASSRMDSSGNTVYF TRBV5-5 NA
CSAALTGTRPWDEQYF TRBV20-1 NA
CSATRTAGYGYTF TRBV20-1 NA
CSVTGTLYEQYF TRBV29-1 NA
CAISPGQGTPGYQPQHF TRBV10-3 TRBD1
CASSPGTGGTSLNTGELFF TRBV5-5 TRBD1
CASSSLSGPTYEQYF TRBV5-1 TRBD2
CATGAMGGEAFF TRBV10-3 NA
CASSLVQGTGYQPQHF TRBV7-2 NA
CASRPLYGGKANYGYTF TRBV4-1 NA
CSVPGAKYYKQYF TRBV29-1 NA
CAQSGLAGGNEQYF TRBV10-2 TRBD2
CASSGGSHGNQPQHF TRBV7-2 NA
CASSPFHGQGKKLFF TRBV19 TRBD1
CASSLTGGSSGRFSETQYF TRBV7-8 TRBD2
CASSRQERTEAFF TRBV5-6 NA
CASSQVGLAGQETQHF TRBV4-1 TRBD2
CASSLGGHTGEETQYF TRBV5-1 TRBD1
CASQTGGLNTEAFF TRBV5-1 NA
CSARVAVGQPQHF TRBV20-1 NA
CASSRRTGMEETQYF TRBV6-5 TRBD1
CSASPVPGANVLTF TRBV20-1 NA
CSARALTSFEQYF TRBV20-1 NA
CAAFSEKGDYGYTF TRBV10-3 NA
CASSAGSGRGFTGELFF TRBV9 TRBD2
CSAIERTGFSEAFF TRBV20-1 TRBD1
CASSQVGAEAFF TRBV4-1 NA
CASSVGQYEAFF TRBV2 TRBD1
CASRGTSGRTNEQFF TRBV2 TRBD2
CASSQYEGGRAFF TRBV3-1 NA
CASSLRLHGEQYF TRBV12-3/TRBV12-4 NA
CASSSGPAETQYF TRBV13 NA
CASSGLQGQPQHF TRBV7-8 NA